What follows is one T cell receptor beta chain and its context. This clonotype was found a few times. The antigen it binds to is not known. Base quality data are lacking; no much larger clone is found one base away. The library was made by 5' RACE. This sample was sequenced with a NextSeq 500. To correct for sequencing error and PCR bias, the TCR library protocol tagged individual cDNA molecules with unique molecular identifiers. Sequencing covered both TCR alpha and beta chains, and within each sample the abundances of alpha and beta sequences were tightly co-correlated. The authors' analysis ran thus. V gene, J gene and CDR3 annotation of TCR sequences was performed with Decombinator V4. Expanded TCRs were defined as changing significantly between any two time points under a Poisson model with p below 0.0001. TCR abundances were normalised to the total number of TCRs sequenced in each sample and reported as counts per million. MAIT TCRs were defined by TRAV1-2 paired with TRAJ12, TRAJ20 or TRAJ33, and iNKT TCRs by TRAV10 paired with TRAJ18. VDJdb, accessed 1 November 2021, was searched for CMV, EBV and SARS-CoV-2 annotated TCRs, with TCRs annotated for multiple antigens excluded. The public reads were quality trimmed at Q25 with fastp and then assembled into clones with MiXCR by TCRdb, keeping productive beta chains. All rows with the same CDR3 protein become a single entry with the most common DNA and genes. The V and J calls reflect TCRdb's pipeline rather than the authors' work. Present in this sample are about 32,000 distinct CDR3 sequences, around 9% of which were seen just once. About 12% of the sample rests with the top ten.

These data belong to a study of early T cells in non-severe SARS-CoV-2 infection (dated by TCRdb to about 2021). Regarding the complete study: Bulk RNA from unsorted whole blood was used for TCR sequencing, so alpha and beta chains could not be paired.

The research as a whole found: VDJdb matching was skewed toward anti-spike CD8 responses, so virus-specific expansions were likely underestimated and private and CD4 specificities were missed.

The study was a case-control design nested within a healthcare worker cohort in London, UK, with weekly nasopharyngeal swab PCR tests and blood sampling. Between 23 and 31 March 2020, the week of the UK lockdown, healthcare workers were enrolled and then followed up weekly for as long as 16 weeks. CDR1 SQVTM and CDR2 ANQGSEA were looked up in the germline V gene. There are 14 amino acids in the CDR3, from cysteine to phenylalanine inclusive. The read is trimmed to its CDR3 DNA, 42 bases read in frame from base 1. V loses 5 bases of germline sequence and J loses 1 base, and the interval between the two ends is 13 bases.

The material sequenced was whole blood. This clonotype originated in an adult who was a healthcare worker with PCR-confirmed SARS-CoV-2 infection or an uninfected control (not recorded which). Recombination connected TRBV29-1 to TRBJ2-3, with no D gene named confidently. The DNA sequence is given as TGCAGCGTTCTTGGGCGGCTGGGCACAGATACGCAGTATTTT. The translation is CSVLGRLGTDTQYF.